Detailed here is one TCR beta chain. Its antigen is as yet unknown. The identical CDR3 is also encoded by other nucleotide sequences in the sample. The method was immunoSEQ multiplex PCR; TCRdb's version includes in-frame clones alone and lacks a portion of them. The table includes some 2 million clones, roughly 94% detected once. This sample stems from a study of shared clonotypes between healthy human individuals. Notes on the study in general: Shared across a few donors were roughly 5% of the naive CD4 clonotypes.

V was pared by 4 bases and J by 1 base, with 2 bases of the junction left unmatched. CDR3 size: 14 residues. CDR1 is SGDLS and CDR2 is YYNGEE in the germline V gene. The chain has TRBV9 and TRBJ1-2, with TRBD1 identical over 9 bases. This clonotype was obtained from a man in his late teens or twenties in good health. Sequencing input: naive CD4+ T cells sorted from blood. This sample's subset: CD45RA+ positively selected. CDR3 DNA: TGTGCCAGCAGCCTGGGACAGGGTAACTATGGCTACACCTTC. Its protein is CASSLGQGNYGYTF.